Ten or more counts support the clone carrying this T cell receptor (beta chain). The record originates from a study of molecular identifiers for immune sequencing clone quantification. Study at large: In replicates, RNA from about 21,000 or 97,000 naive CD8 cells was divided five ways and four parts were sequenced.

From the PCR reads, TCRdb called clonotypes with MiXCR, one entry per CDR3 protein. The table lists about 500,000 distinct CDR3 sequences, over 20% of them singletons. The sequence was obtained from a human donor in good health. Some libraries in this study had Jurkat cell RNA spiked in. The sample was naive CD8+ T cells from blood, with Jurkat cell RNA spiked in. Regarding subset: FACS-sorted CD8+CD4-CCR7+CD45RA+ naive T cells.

The CDR3 loop reads CASSIMGGGEQFF. The CDR3 DNA sequence: TGTGCCAGTAGTATCATGGGGGGGGGTGAGCAGTTCTTC. This chain uses TRBV19 with TRBJ2-1; TRBD2 matches at 7 bases. Germline V gene sequence: CDR1 LNHDA, CDR2 SQIVND (reference sequence). The CDR3 consists of 13 residues. With V trimmed by 3 bases and J by 9 bases, 5 bases remained unmatched.